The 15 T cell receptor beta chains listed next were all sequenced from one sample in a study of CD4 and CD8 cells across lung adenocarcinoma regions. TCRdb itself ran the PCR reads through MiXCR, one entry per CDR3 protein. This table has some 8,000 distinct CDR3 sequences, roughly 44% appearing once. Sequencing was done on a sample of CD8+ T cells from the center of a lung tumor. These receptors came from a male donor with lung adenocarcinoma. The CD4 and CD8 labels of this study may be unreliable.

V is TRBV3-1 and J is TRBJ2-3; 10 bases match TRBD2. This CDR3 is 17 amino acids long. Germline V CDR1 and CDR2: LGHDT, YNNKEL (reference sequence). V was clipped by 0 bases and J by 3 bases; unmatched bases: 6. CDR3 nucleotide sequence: TGTGCCAGCAGCCAAGACCTAGCGGGGGCCGGGACAGATACGCAGTATTTT. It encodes CASSQDLAGAGTDTQYF.

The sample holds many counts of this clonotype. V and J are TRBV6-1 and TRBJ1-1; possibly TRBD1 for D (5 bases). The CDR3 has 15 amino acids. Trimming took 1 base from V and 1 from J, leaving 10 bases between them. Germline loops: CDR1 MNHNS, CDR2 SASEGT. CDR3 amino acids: CASSEEIGANTEAFF. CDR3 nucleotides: TGTGCCAGCAGTGAAGAGATAGGGGCGAACACTGAAGCTTTCTTT.

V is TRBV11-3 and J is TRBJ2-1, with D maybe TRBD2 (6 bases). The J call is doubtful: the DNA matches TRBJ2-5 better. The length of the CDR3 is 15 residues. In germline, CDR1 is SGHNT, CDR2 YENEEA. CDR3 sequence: CASSLLTSHQETQYF. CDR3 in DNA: TGTGCCAGCAGCCTCCTAACTAGCCACCAAGAGACCCAGTACTTC.

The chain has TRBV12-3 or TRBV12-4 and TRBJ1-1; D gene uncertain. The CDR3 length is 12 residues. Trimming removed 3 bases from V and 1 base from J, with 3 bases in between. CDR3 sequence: CASSFRNTEAFF. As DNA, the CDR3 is TGTGCCAGCAGTTTCCGGAACACTGAAGCTTTCTTT.

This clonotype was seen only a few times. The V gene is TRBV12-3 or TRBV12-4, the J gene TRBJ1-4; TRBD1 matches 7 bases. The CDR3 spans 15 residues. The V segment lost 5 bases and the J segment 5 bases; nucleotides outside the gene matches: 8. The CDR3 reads CASSPWDSRNEKLFF. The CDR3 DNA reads TGTGCCAGCAGTCCATGGGACAGTAGAAATGAAAAACTGTTTTTT.

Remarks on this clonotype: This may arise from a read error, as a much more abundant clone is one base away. The CDR3 sequence is CAISESSVGTGGKNEQYF. The CDR3 DNA reads TGTGCCATCAGTGAGTCTTCAGTTGGGACAGGGGGGAAGAATGAGCAGTACTTC. V and J are TRBV10-3 and TRBJ2-5; 11 nucleotides agree with TRBD1. Germline values: CDR1 ENHRY, CDR2 SYGVKD. The CDR3 has 18 residues. The V segment lost 0 bases and the J segment 11 bases; nucleotides outside the gene matches: 17.

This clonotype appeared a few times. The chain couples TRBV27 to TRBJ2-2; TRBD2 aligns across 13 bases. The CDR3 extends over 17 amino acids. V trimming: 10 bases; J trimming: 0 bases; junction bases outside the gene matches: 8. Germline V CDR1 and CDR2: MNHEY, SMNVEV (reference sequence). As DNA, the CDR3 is TGTGCCACCCGGCGGGGACTAGCGGGGACGAACACCGGGGAGCTGTTTTTT. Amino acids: CATRRGLAGTNTGELFF.

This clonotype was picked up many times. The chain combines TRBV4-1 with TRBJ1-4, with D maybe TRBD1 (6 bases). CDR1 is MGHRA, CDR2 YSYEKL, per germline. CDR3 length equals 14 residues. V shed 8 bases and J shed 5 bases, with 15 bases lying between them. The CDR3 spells CASSNRGLNEKLFF. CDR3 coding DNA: TGCGCCAGCTCAAACCGGGGGCTCAATGAAAAACTGTTTTTT.

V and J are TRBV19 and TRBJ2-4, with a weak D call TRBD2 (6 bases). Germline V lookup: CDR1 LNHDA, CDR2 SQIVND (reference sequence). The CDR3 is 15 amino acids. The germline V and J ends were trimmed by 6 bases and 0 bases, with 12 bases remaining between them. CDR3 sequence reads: CASRGWGEAKNIQYF. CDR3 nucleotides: TGTGCCAGTAGAGGATGGGGGGAAGCCAAAAACATTCAGTACTTC.

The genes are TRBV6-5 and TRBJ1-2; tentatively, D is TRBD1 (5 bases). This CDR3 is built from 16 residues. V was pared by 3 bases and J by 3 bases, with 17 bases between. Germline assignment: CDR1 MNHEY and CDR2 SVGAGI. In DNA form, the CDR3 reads TGTGCCAGCAGTTATCCCGGGGCACTGGGGGACTATGGCTACACCTTC. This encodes CASSYPGALGDYGYTF.

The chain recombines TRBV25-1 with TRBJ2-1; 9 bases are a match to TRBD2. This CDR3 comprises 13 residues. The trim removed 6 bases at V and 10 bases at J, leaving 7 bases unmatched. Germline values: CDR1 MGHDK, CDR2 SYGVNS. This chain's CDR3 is CASSRGRAEEQFF. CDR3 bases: TGTGCCAGCAGCCGCGGGAGGGCCGAGGAGCAGTTCTTC.

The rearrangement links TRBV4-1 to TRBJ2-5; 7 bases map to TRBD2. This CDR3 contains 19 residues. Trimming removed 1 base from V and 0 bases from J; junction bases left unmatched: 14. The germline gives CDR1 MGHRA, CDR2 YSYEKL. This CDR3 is CASSQVGAGEGRDQETQYF. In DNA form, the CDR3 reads TGCGCCAGCAGCCAAGTAGGGGCGGGGGAGGGCCGTGACCAAGAGACCCAGTACTTC.

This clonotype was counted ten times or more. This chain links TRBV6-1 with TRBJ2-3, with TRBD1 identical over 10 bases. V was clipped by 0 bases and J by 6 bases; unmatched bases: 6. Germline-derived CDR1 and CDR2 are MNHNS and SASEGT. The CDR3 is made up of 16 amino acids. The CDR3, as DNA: TGTGCCAGCAGTGAAGCCGGGACAGGGGTTGGGGATACGCAGTATTTT. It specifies CASSEAGTGVGDTQYF.

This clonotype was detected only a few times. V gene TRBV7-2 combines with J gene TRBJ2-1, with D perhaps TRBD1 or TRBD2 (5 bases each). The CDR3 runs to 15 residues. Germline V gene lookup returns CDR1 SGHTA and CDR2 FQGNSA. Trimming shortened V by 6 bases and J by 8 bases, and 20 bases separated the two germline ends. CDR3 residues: CASSRIGTESYEQFF. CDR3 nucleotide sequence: TGTGCCAGCAGTCGTATAGGGACCGAATCCTATGAGCAGTTCTTC.

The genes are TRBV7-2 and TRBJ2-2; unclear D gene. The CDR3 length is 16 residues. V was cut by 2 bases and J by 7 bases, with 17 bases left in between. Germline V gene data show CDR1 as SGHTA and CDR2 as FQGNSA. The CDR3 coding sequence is TGTGCCAGCAGCTTAAATTCGGCAACGACGGGCGGGGAGCTGTTTTTT. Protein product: CASSLNSATTGGELFF.